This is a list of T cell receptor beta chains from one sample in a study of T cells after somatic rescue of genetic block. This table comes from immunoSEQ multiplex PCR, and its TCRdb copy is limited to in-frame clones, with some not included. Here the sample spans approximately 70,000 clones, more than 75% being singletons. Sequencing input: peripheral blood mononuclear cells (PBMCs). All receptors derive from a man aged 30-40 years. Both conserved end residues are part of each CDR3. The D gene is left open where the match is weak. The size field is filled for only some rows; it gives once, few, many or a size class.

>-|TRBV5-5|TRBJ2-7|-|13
CASSLEEGGEQYF
TGTGCCAGCAGCTTGGAAGAGGGTGGCGAGCAGTACTTC
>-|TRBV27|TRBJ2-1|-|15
CASSIQTESYNEQFF
TGTGCCAGCAGTATCCAGACCGAATCCTACAATGAGCAGTTCTTC
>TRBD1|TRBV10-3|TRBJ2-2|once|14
CAISGDRGTGELFF
TGTGCCATCAGTGGGGACAGGGGCACCGGGGAGCTGTTTTTT
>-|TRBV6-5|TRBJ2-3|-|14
CASSRTLRTDTQYF
TGTGCCAGCAGCCGAACCTTAAGGACAGATACGCAGTATTTT
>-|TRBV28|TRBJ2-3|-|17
CASSRYRDLGSTDTQYF
TGTGCCAGCAGCAGGTACAGGGACCTTGGGAGCACAGATACGCAGTATTTT
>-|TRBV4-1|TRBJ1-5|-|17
CASSQFLGPSSNQPQHF
TGCGCCAGCAGCCAATTTCTTGGGCCGAGTAGCAATCAGCCCCAGCATTTT
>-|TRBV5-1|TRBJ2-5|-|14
CASSSGPRGETQYF
TGCGCCAGCAGCTCGGGGCCCCGGGGAGAGACCCAGTACTTC
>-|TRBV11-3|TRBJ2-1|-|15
CASSPGWDIYNEQFF
TGTGCCAGCAGCCCGGGGTGGGACATCTACAATGAGCAGTTCTTC
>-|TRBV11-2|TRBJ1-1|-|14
CASSSTPGVTEAFF
TGTGCCAGCAGCTCTACCCCGGGGGTCACTGAAGCTTTCTTT
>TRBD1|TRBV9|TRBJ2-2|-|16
CASSEGTGGVTGELFF
TGTGCCAGCAGCGAGGGGACAGGGGGCGTCACCGGGGAGCTGTTTTTT
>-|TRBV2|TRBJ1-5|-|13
CASSERGGQPQHF
TGTGCCAGCAGTGAACGGGGAGGTCAGCCCCAGCATTTT
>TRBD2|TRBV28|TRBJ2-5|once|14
CASSLSGSGETQYF
TGTGCCAGCAGCCTCAGCGGGAGCGGCGAGACCCAGTACTTC
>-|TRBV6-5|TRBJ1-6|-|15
CASYKGAGYNSPLHF
TGTGCCAGCTATAAAGGCGCAGGCTATAATTCACCCCTCCACTTT
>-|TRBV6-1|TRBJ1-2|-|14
CASSEWSGYYGYTF
TGTGCCAGCAGTGAATGGTCCGGGTACTATGGCTACACCTTC
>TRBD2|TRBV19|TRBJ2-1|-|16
CASSIYGGSSYNEQFF
TGTGCCAGTAGTATATACGGCGGGAGCTCCTACAATGAGCAGTTCTTC
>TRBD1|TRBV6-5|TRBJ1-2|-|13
CASSYPGQRGYTF
TGTGCCAGCAGTTACCCGGGACAGAGAGGCTACACCTTC
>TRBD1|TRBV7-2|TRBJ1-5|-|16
CASSLVGQGSNQPQHF
TGTGCCAGCAGCTTAGTAGGACAGGGGAGCAATCAGCCCCAGCATTTT
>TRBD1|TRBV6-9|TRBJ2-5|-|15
CASSYTGQGQETQYF
TGTGCCAGCAGTTACACCGGACAGGGACAAGAGACCCAGTACTTC
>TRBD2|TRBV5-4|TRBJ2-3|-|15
CASSTRLAGTDTQYF
TGTGCCAGCAGCACCAGACTAGCGGGGACAGATACGCAGTATTTT
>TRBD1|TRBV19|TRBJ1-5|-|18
CASSTDRGRGALPQPQHF
TGTGCCAGTAGTACCGACAGGGGGCGAGGTGCATTGCCTCAGCCCCAGCATTTT
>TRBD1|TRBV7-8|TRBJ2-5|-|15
CASSYRDRTQETQYF
TGTGCCAGCAGCTACCGGGACAGGACACAAGAGACCCAGTACTTC
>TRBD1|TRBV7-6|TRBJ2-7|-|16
CASSSQPQGAIYEQYF
TGTGCCAGCAGCTCTCAACCACAGGGGGCCATCTACGAGCAGTACTTC
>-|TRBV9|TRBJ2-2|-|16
CASSVNLGLNTGELFF
TGTGCCAGCAGCGTTAATTTAGGCCTTAACACCGGGGAGCTGTTTTTT
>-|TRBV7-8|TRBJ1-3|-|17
CASSLNSDSFSGNTIYF
TGTGCCAGCAGCTTAAACTCTGACAGTTTCTCTGGAAACACCATATATTTT
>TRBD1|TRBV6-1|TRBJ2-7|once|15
CASSEAGTGGYEQYF
TGTGCCAGCAGTGAAGCGGGGACAGGGGGGTACGAGCAGTACTTC
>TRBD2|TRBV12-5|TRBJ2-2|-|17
CASGRPGLAGVTGELFF
TGTGCTAGTGGACGCCCGGGACTAGCGGGGGTTACCGGGGAGCTGTTTTTT
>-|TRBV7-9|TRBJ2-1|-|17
CASSLWGKGVPYNEQFF
TGTGCCAGCAGCTTATGGGGGAAGGGGGTTCCTTACAATGAGCAGTTCTTC
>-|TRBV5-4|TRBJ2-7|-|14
CASSFTTRDHEQYF
TGTGCCAGCAGCTTTACGACTAGGGATCACGAGCAGTACTTC
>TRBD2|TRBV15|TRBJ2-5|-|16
CATSRPYSGKLETQYF
TGTGCCACCAGCAGACCGTACAGCGGGAAACTGGAGACCCAGTACTTC
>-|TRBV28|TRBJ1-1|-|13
CASSLSMGTEAFF
TGTGCCAGCAGTTTATCCATGGGGACTGAAGCTTTCTTT
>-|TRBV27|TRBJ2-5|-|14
CASSRRQNQETQYF
TGTGCCAGCAGTCGAAGACAGAACCAAGAGACCCAGTACTTC
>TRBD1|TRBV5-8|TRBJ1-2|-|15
CASSYRDREDYGYTF
TGTGCCAGCAGCTACCGGGACAGGGAGGACTATGGCTACACCTTC
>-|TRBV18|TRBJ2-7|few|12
CASSPDSHEQYF
TGTGCCAGCTCACCGGACAGCCACGAGCAGTACTTC
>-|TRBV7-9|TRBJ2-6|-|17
CASSLAGSGSGANVLTF
TGTGCCAGCAGCTTAGCAGGGTCGGGGTCTGGGGCCAACGTCCTGACTTTC
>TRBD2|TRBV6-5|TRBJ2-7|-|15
CASSYSAGAADEQYF
TGTGCCAGCAGTTACTCAGCGGGGGCAGCGGACGAGCAGTACTTC
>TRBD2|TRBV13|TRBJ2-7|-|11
CASGLAYEQYF
TGTGCCTCAGGACTAGCTTACGAGCAGTACTTC
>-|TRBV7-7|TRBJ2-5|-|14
CASSLTEAQETQYF
TGTGCTAGCAGCTTGACAGAGGCGCAAGAGACCCAGTACTTC
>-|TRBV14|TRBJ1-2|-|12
CASSQVNYGYTF
TGTGCCAGCAGCCAAGTTAACTATGGCTACACCTTC
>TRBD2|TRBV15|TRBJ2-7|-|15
CATSRAGGLNYEQYF
TGTGCCACCAGCAGAGCGGGAGGACTAAACTACGAGCAGTACTTC
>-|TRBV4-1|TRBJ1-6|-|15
CASSQEAGVPSPLHF
TGCGCCAGCAGCCAAGAGGCGGGGGTACCGTCACCCCTCCACTTT
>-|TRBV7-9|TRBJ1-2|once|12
CASAPEDRGYTF
TGTGCCAGCGCTCCCGAGGACCGTGGCTACACCTTC
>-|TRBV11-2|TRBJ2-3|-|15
CASRGWGGTLNTQYF
TGTGCCAGCCGCGGTTGGGGGGGCACTTTGAATACGCAGTATTTT
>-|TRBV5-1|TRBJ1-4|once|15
CASSLVHAANEKLFF
TGCGCCAGCAGCTTGGTTCACGCGGCTAATGAAAAACTGTTTTTT
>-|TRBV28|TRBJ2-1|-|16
CASALAGRHSYNEQFF
TGTGCCAGCGCGTTAGCAGGGCGTCACTCCTACAATGAGCAGTTCTTC
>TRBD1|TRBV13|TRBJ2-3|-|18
CASSLLRGLVSEADTQYF
TGTGCCAGCAGCTTATTGAGGGGGCTCGTGTCGGAGGCAGATACGCAGTATTTT
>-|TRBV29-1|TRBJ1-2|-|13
CSAGEGLNYGYTF
TGCAGCGCGGGTGAGGGACTAAACTATGGCTACACCTTC
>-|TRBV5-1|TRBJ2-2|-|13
CASSPYTEGELFF
TGCGCCAGCAGCCCCTACACGGAGGGTGAGCTGTTTTTT
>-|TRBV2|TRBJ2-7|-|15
CASSEGQGQGYEQYF
TGTGCCAGCAGTGAAGGTCAGGGGCAAGGCTACGAGCAGTACTTC
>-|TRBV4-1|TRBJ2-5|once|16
CASSQDLSRHQETQYF
TGCGCCAGCAGCCAAGATTTGAGCAGACACCAAGAGACCCAGTACTTC
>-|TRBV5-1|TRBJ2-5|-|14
CASSFQGNEETQYF
TGCGCCAGCAGCTTCCAGGGGAATGAGGAGACCCAGTACTTC